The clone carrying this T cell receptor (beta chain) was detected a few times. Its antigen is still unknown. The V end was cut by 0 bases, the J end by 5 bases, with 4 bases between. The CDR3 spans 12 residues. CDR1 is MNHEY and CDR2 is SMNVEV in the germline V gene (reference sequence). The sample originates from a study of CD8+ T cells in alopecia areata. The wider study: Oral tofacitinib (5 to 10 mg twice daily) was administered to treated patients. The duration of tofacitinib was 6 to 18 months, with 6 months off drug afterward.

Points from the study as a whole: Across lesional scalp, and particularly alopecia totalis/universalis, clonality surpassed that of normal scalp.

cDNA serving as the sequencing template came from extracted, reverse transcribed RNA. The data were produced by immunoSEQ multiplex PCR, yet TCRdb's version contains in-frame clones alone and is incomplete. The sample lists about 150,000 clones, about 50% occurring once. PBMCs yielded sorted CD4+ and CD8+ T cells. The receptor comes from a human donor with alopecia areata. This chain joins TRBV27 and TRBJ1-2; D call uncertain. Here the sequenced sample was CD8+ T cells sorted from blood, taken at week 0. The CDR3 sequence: CASSLSGYGYTF. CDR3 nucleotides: TGTGCCAGCAGTTTATCCGGGTATGGCTACACCTTC.